What follows describes a single T cell receptor beta chain. Its target is unknown. In germline, CDR1 is MDHEN, CDR2 SYDVKM. Losses at the gene ends were 5 bases for V and 8 bases for J; bases not matched to a gene: 9. CDR3 length equals 14 residues. This entry is derived from a study of shared clonotypes between healthy human individuals. Study-wide results and limits: A few donors showed sharing of 4.5% to 5% of naive CD4 clonotypes.

Per sorted-subset replicate PCR, input was 150 to 250 ng DNA, representing 30,000 or so T cell genomes. Sequenced by immunoSEQ multiplex PCR; TCRdb stores in-frame clones only, minus some. Of about 520,000 clones in the sample, about 96% are singletons; the top ten hold 0.05% to 0.07%. The chain links TRBV28 to TRBJ1-2, with 9 bases matching TRBD1. The sequence was obtained from a woman aged 25 to 39 in good health. The sequencing sample was made of naive CD4+ T cells sorted from blood. Noted subset: CD45RA+ positively selected. The CDR3 is CASSVGQGKEGYTF. Written as DNA, the CDR3 is TGTGCCAGCAGTGTCGGACAGGGGAAGGAGGGCTACACCTTC.